Listed below are T cell receptor beta chains from one sample, sequenced in a study of blood T cell repertoires in COVID-19. The assay was immunoSEQ multiplex PCR, and TCRdb's table has in-frame clones only and misses some. The data show roughly 130,000 clones, roughly 86% seen once. The sequenced material came from peripheral blood. All receptors come from a woman aged 60-70 years with acute or convalescent COVID-19. Both conserved end residues are part of each CDR3. The D gene is left open where the match is weak. Where a row states a size, it is once, few, many or the class of an expanded clone; other rows omit it.

clone size: .
V gene: TRBV9
D gene: TRBD1
J gene: TRBJ1-4
CDR3 DNA: TGTGCCAGCAGCGTGGGACAGGGGTATGAAAAACTGTTTTTT
CDR3 protein: CASSVGQGYEKLFF

clone size: .
V gene: TRBV3-1/TRBV3-2
D gene: .
J gene: TRBJ1-1
CDR3 DNA: TGTGCCAGCAGCCAAGGGACAGCTGAAGCTTTCTTT
CDR3 protein: CASSQGTAEAFF

clone size: .
V gene: TRBV5-1
D gene: TRBD2
J gene: TRBJ2-3
CDR3 DNA: TGCGCCAGCAGCTTGGAACGAGGACTAGCGGGAGATACGCAGTATTTT
CDR3 protein: CASSLERGLAGDTQYF

clone size: few
V gene: TRBV7-9
D gene: .
J gene: TRBJ2-3
CDR3 DNA: TGTGCCAGCAGCCCACGGTCTAGGAGGATCACAGATACGCAGTATTTT
CDR3 protein: CASSPRSRRITDTQYF

clone size: .
V gene: TRBV5-1
D gene: .
J gene: TRBJ1-2
CDR3 DNA: TGCGCCAGCAGCGCGCGTAGAACAGGGCCCTTGGATGGCTACACCTTC
CDR3 protein: CASSARRTGPLDGYTF

clone size: .
V gene: TRBV3-1/TRBV3-2
D gene: TRBD2
J gene: TRBJ2-1
CDR3 DNA: TGTGCCAGCAGCTCAACTAGCGGTCCTTACAATGAGCAGTTCTTC
CDR3 protein: CASSSTSGPYNEQFF

clone size: .
V gene: TRBV25-1
D gene: .
J gene: TRBJ1-2
CDR3 DNA: TGTGCCAGCAGTGAAGGGAGGGATGGCTACACCTTC
CDR3 protein: CASSEGRDGYTF

clone size: .
V gene: TRBV6-5
D gene: TRBD2
J gene: TRBJ2-1
CDR3 DNA: TGTGCCAGCAGGGAGAGCGGGAGAGGCGATGAGCAGTTCTTC
CDR3 protein: CASRESGRGDEQFF

clone size: .
V gene: TRBV11-2
D gene: .
J gene: TRBJ2-5
CDR3 DNA: TGTGCCAGCAGCTTAGTGGGGCAGCAAGGGGCCCAGTACTTC
CDR3 protein: CASSLVGQQGAQYF

clone size: .
V gene: TRBV30
D gene: TRBD1
J gene: TRBJ2-5
CDR3 DNA: TGTGCCTGGAGTGAGGACAGGGTGGAGACCCAGTACTTC
CDR3 protein: CAWSEDRVETQYF

clone size: .
V gene: TRBV28
D gene: .
J gene: TRBJ2-7
CDR3 DNA: TGTGCCAGCAGTGCTCCCCTAGGGCAGGGCTACGAGCAGTACTTC
CDR3 protein: CASSAPLGQGYEQYF

clone size: .
V gene: TRBV7-9
D gene: .
J gene: TRBJ1-5
CDR3 DNA: TGTGCCAGCAGCTTAGATCACAGTCCCCAGCATTTT
CDR3 protein: CASSLDHSPQHF

clone size: .
V gene: TRBV3-1/TRBV3-2
D gene: .
J gene: TRBJ1-3
CDR3 DNA: TGTGCCAGCAGCTCGGTCGTCGGAAACACCATATATTTT
CDR3 protein: CASSSVVGNTIYF

clone size: .
V gene: TRBV11-3
D gene: .
J gene: TRBJ1-2
CDR3 DNA: TGTGCCAGCAGCTTGTCGGGGAACTCCTATGGCTACACCTTC
CDR3 protein: CASSLSGNSYGYTF

clone size: .
V gene: TRBV3-1/TRBV3-2
D gene: .
J gene: TRBJ1-2
CDR3 DNA: TGTGCCAGCAGCCCGGGTAACTATGGCTACACCTTC
CDR3 protein: CASSPGNYGYTF

clone size: .
V gene: TRBV2
D gene: .
J gene: TRBJ1-1
CDR3 DNA: TGTGCCAGCAGTGGTGAACGGTCAGGGGCGATGAACACTGAAGCTTTCTTT
CDR3 protein: CASSGERSGAMNTEAFF

clone size: .
V gene: TRBV2
D gene: TRBD1
J gene: TRBJ1-1
CDR3 DNA: TGTGCCAGCGGGCAGGGGGTAGCAATGAACACTGAAGCTTTCTTT
CDR3 protein: CASGQGVAMNTEAFF

clone size: .
V gene: TRBV6-1
D gene: .
J gene: TRBJ1-3
CDR3 DNA: TGTGCCAGCAGTGATCAGGCGAACTCTGGAAACACCATATATTTT
CDR3 protein: CASSDQANSGNTIYF

clone size: .
V gene: TRBV28
D gene: .
J gene: TRBJ2-1
CDR3 DNA: TGTGCCAGCACCCGGTACAATGAGCAGTTCTTC
CDR3 protein: CASTRYNEQFF

clone size: .
V gene: TRBV28
D gene: .
J gene: TRBJ1-1
CDR3 DNA: TGTGCCAGCAGTCTCCCGGTTCGCACTGAAGCTTTCTTT
CDR3 protein: CASSLPVRTEAFF

clone size: few
V gene: TRBV29-1
D gene: .
J gene: TRBJ1-2
CDR3 DNA: TGCAGCGTTGAAGATCAGCGCTATGGCTACACCTTC
CDR3 protein: CSVEDQRYGYTF